The 3 T cell receptor beta chains listed next were all sequenced from one sample in a study of identical twins. TCRdb ran MiXCR on the 5' RACE reads and lists one entry per CDR3 protein. Among just over 500,000 distinct CDR3 sequences listed, roughly 21% were seen once. Separately, the same data were catalogued under a study of T cells expressing NK-cell markers.

Specimen: CD4+ T cells sorted from blood. The source is a young woman in good health.

This rearrangement joins TRBV9 to TRBJ2-7, with D tentatively TRBD1 or TRBD2 (6 bases each). This CDR3 is 14 amino acids long. Trimming pared 2 bases from V and 5 bases from J, leaving 14 bases between. Germline CDR1 is SGDLS and CDR2 is YYNGEE. CDR3 amino acids: CASSVGTGAHEQYF. In DNA form, the CDR3 reads TGTGCCAGCAGCGTGGGGACGGGGGCCCACGAGCAGTACTTC.

This clonotype has a handful of counts. J is TRBJ2-7 and V is TRBV6-1; TRBD2 agrees at 10 bases. This CDR3 is built from 15 residues. Trimming cost V 5 bases and J 5 bases; bases outside gene matches: 9. The germline gives CDR1 MNHNS, CDR2 SASEGT. The CDR3: CASSTPASGSNEQYF. The DNA of the CDR3 is TGTGCCAGCAGTACCCCCGCTAGCGGGAGTAACGAGCAGTACTTC.

This chain links TRBV7-3 with TRBJ2-2, with D maybe TRBD2 (6 bases). Trimming shortened V by 2 bases and J by 2 bases, and 12 bases separated the two germline ends. Germline V gives CDR1 SGHTA, CDR2 FQGTGA. The CDR3 spans 16 residues. DNA for the CDR3: TGTGCCAGCAGCTTAGCCGGGACTTACAACACCGGGGAGCTGTTTTTT. Translating gives CASSLAGTYNTGELFF. The full variable domain, completed using reference TRBV7-3 and TRBJ2-2, is GAGVSQTPSNKVTEKGKYVELRCDPISGHTALYWYRQSLGQGPEFLIYFQGTGAADDSGLPNDRFFAVRPEGSVSTLKIQRTERGDSAVYLCASSLAGTYNTGELFFGEGSRLTVL.